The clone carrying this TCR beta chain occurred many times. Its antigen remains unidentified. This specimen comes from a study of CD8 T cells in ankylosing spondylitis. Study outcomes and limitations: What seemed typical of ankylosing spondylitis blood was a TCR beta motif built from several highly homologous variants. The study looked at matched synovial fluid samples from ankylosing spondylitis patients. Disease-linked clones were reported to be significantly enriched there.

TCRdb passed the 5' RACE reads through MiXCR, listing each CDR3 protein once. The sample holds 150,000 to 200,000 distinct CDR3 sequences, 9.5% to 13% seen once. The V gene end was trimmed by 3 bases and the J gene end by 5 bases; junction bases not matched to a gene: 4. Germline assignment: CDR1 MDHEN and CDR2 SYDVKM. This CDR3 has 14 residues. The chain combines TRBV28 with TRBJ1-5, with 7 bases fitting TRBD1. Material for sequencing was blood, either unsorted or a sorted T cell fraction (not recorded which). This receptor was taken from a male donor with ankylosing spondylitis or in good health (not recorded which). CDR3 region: CASSLTGNDQPQHF. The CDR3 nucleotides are TGTGCCAGCAGTTTGACAGGGAATGATCAGCCCCAGCATTTT.